What follows is one TCR beta chain and its context. No antigen is known for it. One base away there is no much larger clone; base qualities are not given. The sample originates from a study of beta chain features in type 1 diabetes (dated by TCRdb to between 2018 and 2020). For the wider study: Mean age, gender distribution, total cell number and subset yield were not different between patients and healthy donors. A total of about 100,000,000 sorted cells were examined across all samples, and RNA yield correlated strongly with the number of cells per subset. In the study, TCRB repertoires of sorted circulating CD4+ T cell subsets from recently diagnosed type 1 diabetes patients were compared with those of matched healthy donors. Regulatory and stem cell-like memory subsets were obtained from only 8 patients and about eight healthy donors, while naive and central memory subsets were obtained from all 30 or so donors.

The High Capacity cDNA Reverse Transcription Kit was used to reverse transcribe all of the isolated RNA, meaning that expressed TCRB transcripts were what got sequenced. Deep immunoSEQ sequencing was performed on naive, central memory and regulatory T cell samples, with an average of approximately 3.9 million total reads per sample. Sorted cells were lysed in RLT buffer and RNA was extracted with DNase-treated RNeasy Micro or Mini kits, depending on cell number. Each cell subset was processed separately to prevent cross-contamination, with patient and healthy donor samples processed together. Using the immunoSEQ multiplex PCR, TCRB sequences were amplified from cDNA into 87-bp fragments spanning the CDR3 region. Sequencing of the amplicons was performed on the Illumina HiSeq platform. In the paper's pipeline: PCR bias was corrected computationally using synthetic template baselines, and reads within Hamming distance 2 were collapsed, with unmergeable singletons discarded. Reads were aligned against IMGT to assign V, D and J genes, CDR3 length and insertions or deletions at six rearrangement sites. Within each subset, clonotype counts were normalized to sorted cell number, after which true diversity and Gini coefficients were computed with the tcR R package. The overlap coefficient, calculated on TCRB nucleotide sequences, was used to quantify repertoire sharing. In its TCRdb copy, this immuneACCESS table keeps in-frame sequences only and misses some clones. Where compared with another copy, unresolved V genes explain less than half of these, and the others have no known cause. From that table come the V and J calls and clone size; the DNA was used to work out D and trimming. The sample table holds 300,000 to 350,000 clones, of which approximately 9.9% were seen once. The top ten hold less than 1.2% of the sample.

The investigation overall reported the following: PCR might favor shorter templates, but patient and control samples were amplified and corrected together, so any skew would affect both groups equally. HLA sub-analyses involved small numbers of individuals, so any influence of HLA type on TCRB rearrangement remained unresolved. Because cDNA was sequenced instead of genomic DNA, activated cells with high expression could be over-represented, although the groups did not differ in activation or CD3 levels. At VDJ recombination sites, patients with type 1 diabetes made fewer insertions and deleted more nucleotides, a pattern implying thymic rearrangement abnormalities. Naive, central memory and regulatory TCRB repertoires appeared to be more similar among patients than among healthy donors. A moderate but significant shortening of TCRB CDR3 length was observed in type 1 diabetes patients in all four CD4+ subsets.

CDR1 and CDR2 are read off the germline V gene as SNHLY and FYNNEI. Germline trimming amounts to 6 bases on V and 2 bases on J, with 3 as the count of junction bases outside the gene matches. The CDR3, from cysteine to phenylalanine, totals 15 residues. Only the CDR3 portion is preserved as DNA: 45 bases, with reading frame beginning at the first base. A single peripheral blood draw of 90 to 150 mL on average was collected from each donor into heparinised tubes. Using a panel that included CD45RO, CCR7, CD25, CD127, CD95 and CD27, naive, central memory, regulatory and stem cell-like memory CD4+ T cells were sorted on a BD FACSAria II. A purity above 95% was achieved for all sorted populations. PBMCs were isolated right away by Lymphoprep density gradient centrifugation and were stained directly, without culture. Samples were stained and sorted in pairs, with one healthy donor and one patient per experiment, so that batch effects were minimized.

This receptor was taken from a man aged 25 to 45 with type 1 diabetes. Sequenced material: central memory CD4+ T cells from blood. The rearrangement joined TRBV2 to TRBJ2-3, and TRBD2 matches 12 of the central bases. This receptor carries the CDR3 CASRGLAGPTDTQYF. The nucleotide sequence reads as follows: TGTGCCAGCAGAGGACTAGCGGGGCCCACAGATACGCAGTATTTT. Reference TRBV2 and TRBJ2-3 proteins supply the regions before and after the CDR3; the full variable domain is: EPEVTQTPSHQVTQMGQEVILRCVPISNHLYFYWYRQILGQKVEFLVSFYNNEISEKSEIFDDQFSVERPDGSNFTLKIRSTKLEDSAMYFCASRGLAGPTDTQYFGPGTRLTVL.